These T cell receptor beta chains were read from a single sample in a study of blood T cells in healthy people across ages. MiXCR was run by TCRdb on the 5' RACE reads, yielding one entry per CDR3 protein. The sample has more than 650,000 distinct CDR3 sequences; 22% are singletons. Sequenced input: blood. The receptor set was obtained from a man in his 70s in good health. The conserved cysteine and the conserved F or W are not part of the CDR3 here. Fields, in order: V gene, J gene, CDR3 protein.

v_call: TRBV20-1; j_call: TRBJ2-4; cdr3_aa: SAWDRRNIQY
v_call: TRBV11-2; j_call: TRBJ2-7; cdr3_aa: ASSLNRGSYEQY
v_call: TRBV20-1; j_call: TRBJ2-1; cdr3_aa: SARPTSGGKQF
v_call: TRBV12-3/TRBV12-4; j_call: TRBJ1-2; cdr3_aa: ASRNYRAANYGYT
v_call: TRBV2; j_call: TRBJ1-1; cdr3_aa: ASRPDRDWTEAF
v_call: TRBV6-6; j_call: TRBJ2-1; cdr3_aa: ASSWSRDEQF
v_call: TRBV5-1; j_call: TRBJ1-4; cdr3_aa: ASSQQGAPNEKLF
v_call: TRBV6-2/TRBV6-3; j_call: TRBJ1-2; cdr3_aa: ASRVTGVGGYGYT
v_call: TRBV24-1; j_call: TRBJ2-3; cdr3_aa: ATSEPGQGDRRQY
v_call: TRBV6-2/TRBV6-3; j_call: TRBJ2-1; cdr3_aa: ASSRTSGSWSYNEQF
v_call: TRBV2; j_call: TRBJ2-7; cdr3_aa: ASSARGDGYSYEQY
v_call: TRBV5-1; j_call: TRBJ1-4; cdr3_aa: ASSAQGSGENEKLF
v_call: TRBV15; j_call: TRBJ1-2; cdr3_aa: ATSNRDRLNYGYT
v_call: TRBV3-1; j_call: TRBJ2-5; cdr3_aa: ASSQAVYPETQY
v_call: TRBV12-3/TRBV12-4; j_call: TRBJ2-4; cdr3_aa: ASSPNDGIQY
v_call: TRBV2; j_call: .; cdr3_aa: ASISPAGETQY
v_call: TRBV3-1; j_call: TRBJ2-1; cdr3_aa: ASSQDSGRVGNEQF
v_call: TRBV20-1; j_call: TRBJ2-3; cdr3_aa: SARGVSSTDTQY
v_call: TRBV12-3/TRBV12-4; j_call: TRBJ2-1; cdr3_aa: ASTGWSSYNEQF
v_call: TRBV19; j_call: TRBJ1-2; cdr3_aa: ASSIRTGDGYT
v_call: TRBV25-1; j_call: TRBJ2-5; cdr3_aa: ASSEYSGSRETQY
v_call: TRBV7-6; j_call: TRBJ2-1; cdr3_aa: ASTAQGGGYNEQF
v_call: TRBV27; j_call: TRBJ2-5; cdr3_aa: ASSLTTRAQY
v_call: TRBV7-9; j_call: .; cdr3_aa: ASSSVLGTGTSGGNEQF
v_call: TRBV24-1; j_call: TRBJ2-3; cdr3_aa: ATSDGLQRDTQY
v_call: TRBV3-1; j_call: TRBJ1-2; cdr3_aa: ASGSTAYGYT
v_call: TRBV29-1; j_call: TRBJ1-2; cdr3_aa: SVELGNSGYT
v_call: TRBV12-3/TRBV12-4; j_call: TRBJ1-1; cdr3_aa: ASSTQPGGWTEAF
v_call: TRBV9; j_call: TRBJ2-4; cdr3_aa: ASSVRDFSIQY
v_call: TRBV13; j_call: TRBJ2-1; cdr3_aa: ASSPPQLAGLNEQF
v_call: TRBV6-6; j_call: TRBJ2-7; cdr3_aa: ASNPGETYEQY
v_call: TRBV6-2/TRBV6-3; j_call: TRBJ2-7; cdr3_aa: ASKRGDYEQY
v_call: TRBV6-2/TRBV6-3; j_call: .; cdr3_aa: ASSHRENNYEQY
v_call: TRBV12-3/TRBV12-4; j_call: TRBJ1-1; cdr3_aa: ASTQGRGMNTEAF
v_call: TRBV28; j_call: .; cdr3_aa: AIRGHGGNEQF
v_call: TRBV12-3/TRBV12-4; j_call: TRBJ1-1; cdr3_aa: ASTFPLKNREGNTEAF
v_call: TRBV3-1; j_call: .; cdr3_aa: ASSQVSETYEQY
v_call: TRBV5-1; j_call: TRBJ1-4; cdr3_aa: ASSLGHGDEKLF
v_call: TRBV20-1; j_call: TRBJ2-1; cdr3_aa: SARETGPYNEQF
v_call: TRBV29-1; j_call: TRBJ1-1; cdr3_aa: STPGVGNTEAF
v_call: TRBV18; j_call: TRBJ2-1; cdr3_aa: ASSPNSGSINEQF
v_call: TRBV5-1; j_call: .; cdr3_aa: ASSLSSGRAGEQF
v_call: TRBV12-3/TRBV12-4; j_call: TRBJ2-7; cdr3_aa: ASSFVTTGDSYWEQY
v_call: TRBV5-1; j_call: TRBJ2-7; cdr3_aa: ASSLVGGSGYEQY
v_call: TRBV6-1; j_call: TRBJ1-4; cdr3_aa: ASSPGGVGKLF
v_call: TRBV6-6; j_call: TRBJ1-2; cdr3_aa: ASSYRQGGGYT